Below are 10 T cell receptor beta chains sequenced from a single sample in a study of blood T cell repertoires in COVID-19. The assay was immunoSEQ multiplex PCR, and TCRdb's table has in-frame clones only and misses some. The sample yields some 190,000 clones, 80% to 90% seen once. Sequencing was done on a sample of peripheral blood. All receptors come from a human donor with active or convalescent COVID-19. The donor label of this sample is uncertain.

This clone was observed a handful of times. The chain is built from TRBV20-1 and TRBJ2-3; D is undetermined. Trimming left V 4 bases short and J 6 bases short, with 8 bases between. The CDR3 consists of 11 residues. CDR1 and CDR2 (germline): DFQATT, SNEGSKA (reference sequence). The CDR3 protein is CSAMVEDTQYF. CDR3 nucleotide sequence: TGCAGTGCTATGGTAGAGGATACGCAGTATTTT.

J is TRBJ2-7 and V is TRBV5-1; possible D gene TRBD2, 5 bases. The CDR3 is 15 amino acids. V was shortened by 0 bases and J by 3 bases, with 13 bases between the two germline ends. The germline V gene encodes CDR1 SGHRS and CDR2 YFSETQ. In DNA, the CDR3 is TGCGCCAGCAGCTTGGGGCCAGAGGGAAGCTACGAGCAGTACTTC. Translation gives CASSLGPEGSYEQYF. Combining the CDR3 with reference TRBV5-1 and TRBJ2-7 gives the whole variable domain KAGVTQTPRYLIKTRGQQVTLSCSPISGHRSVSWYQQTPGQGLQFLFEYFSETQRNKGNFPGRFSGRQFSNSRSEMNVSTLELGDSALYLCASSLGPEGSYEQYFGPGTRLTVT.

The chain has TRBV6-2 or TRBV6-3 and TRBJ1-2; tentative D call: TRBD1 (6 bases). Trimming removed 2 bases from V and 2 bases from J, with 6 bases in between. Germline V gives CDR1 MNHEY, CDR2 SVGEGT. This CDR3 spans 13 amino acids. CDR3 in DNA: TGTGCCAGCAGTTACGGACAGAACTATGGCTACACCTTC. This translates into CASSYGQNYGYTF.

The chain employs TRBV7-9 and TRBJ1-2; D might be TRBD1 (5 bases). The CDR3 extends over 13 amino acids. CDR1 and CDR2 (germline): SEHNR, FQNEAQ (reference sequence). V was cut by 8 bases and J by 7 bases, with 17 bases left in between. The CDR3 region is CASEGQRRGGYTF. As DNA, the CDR3 is TGTGCCAGCGAAGGACAACGGAGAGGTGGCTACACCTTC. The complete variable domain, with remaining parts taken from reference TRBV7-9 and TRBJ1-2, reads DTGVSQNPRHKITKRGQNVTFRCDPISEHNRLYWYRQTLGQGPEFLTYFQNEAQLEKSRLLSDRFSAERPKGSFSTLEIQRTEQGDSAMYLCASEGQRRGGYTFGSGTRLTVV.

The genes are TRBV24-1 and TRBJ2-5, with D perhaps matching TRBD1 (6 bases). The CDR3 loop spans 16 amino acids. Germline CDR1 and CDR2: KGHDR and SFDVKD. Trimming shortened V by 4 bases and J by 5 bases, and 19 bases separated the two germline ends. The CDR3 coding sequence is TGTGCCACCAGTGACCCGGCAGGGGCGGTGGAGGAGACCCAGTACTTC. Protein sequence: CATSDPAGAVEETQYF.

The rearrangement links TRBV7-2 to TRBJ1-1; a possible D gene is TRBD1 (6 bases). The germline gives CDR1 SGHTA, CDR2 FQGNSA. V was cut by 5 bases and J by 0 bases, with 19 bases left in between. The CDR3 is 17 residues long. CDR3 protein: CASSPLGVGAVNTEAFF. In nucleotides, the CDR3 is TGTGCCAGCAGCCCCCTCGGGGTGGGGGCGGTGAACACTGAAGCTTTCTTT.

The chain links TRBV27 to TRBJ1-3; D may be TRBD1 (6 bases). The V and J ends lost 3 bases and 4 bases respectively, with 10 bases between them. CDR3 size: 14 residues. Germline V gene sequence: CDR1 MNHEY, CDR2 SMNVEV (reference sequence). The CDR3 sequence is CASSLGGPGNTIYF. CDR3 in DNA: TGTGCCAGCAGTTTGGGGGGGCCCGGAAACACCATATATTTT.

The chain employs TRBV19 and TRBJ2-1, with 10 bases lining up with TRBD2. This CDR3 is built from 15 residues. Per the germline V gene, CDR1 is LNHDA and CDR2 is SQIVND (reference sequence). The V segment lost 6 bases and the J segment 8 bases; nucleotides outside the gene matches: 10. The CDR3 DNA is TGTGCCAGTAGCACCGATAGCGGGAGGATCTATGAGCAGTTCTTC. Translating gives CASSTDSGRIYEQFF.

The chain combines TRBV3-1 (or the pseudogene TRBV3-2) with TRBJ2-2; 13 nucleotides align to TRBD2. The CDR3 sequence is 16 residues long. The V gene end was trimmed by 3 bases and the J gene end by 6 bases; junction bases not matched to a gene: 4. Germline assignment: CDR1 LGHDT and CDR2 YNNKEL (reference sequence). CDR3: CASSHTSGGAAGELFF. Written as DNA, the CDR3 is TGTGCCAGCAGCCATACTAGCGGGGGGGCCGCCGGGGAGCTGTTTTTT.

This chain connects TRBV19 to TRBJ1-2; 7 nucleotides align to TRBD1. This CDR3 region has 13 residues. CDR1 LNHDA and CDR2 SQIVND come from the germline V gene (reference sequence). V was clipped by 5 bases and J by 8 bases; unmatched bases: 8. DNA for the CDR3: TGTGCCAGTAGTCTCCAGGGGGGAGGAGGCTACACCTTC. It is translated as CASSLQGGGGYTF.